Following are 4 T cell receptor beta chains from one sample sequenced in a study of blood T cell repertoires in COVID-19. The method was immunoSEQ multiplex PCR; TCRdb's version includes in-frame clones alone and lacks a portion of them. This table holds roughly 180,000 clones, 75% to 85% found once. Sequenced input: peripheral blood. The origin of the receptors is a woman aged 55-69 years with COVID-19, enrolled during active disease.

The chain uses TRBV5-1 and TRBJ1-1; no reliable D call. The V gene lost 2 bases and the J gene lost 1 base, with 9 bases spanning the gap. The CDR3 runs 14 residues. Germline assignment: CDR1 SGHRS and CDR2 YFSETQ. The CDR3 DNA sequence: TGCGCCAGCAGCTTACGAGCGGGGAACACTGAAGCTTTCTTT. Its protein is CASSLRAGNTEAFF.

The chain recombines TRBV7-9 with TRBJ2-7; no clear D. The CDR3 length is 14 residues. Germline CDR1 is SEHNR and CDR2 is FQNEAQ (reference sequence). V was trimmed by 3 bases and J by 0 bases, leaving 9 bases between them. The CDR3 sequence is CASSFGPLSYEQYV. CDR3 coding DNA: TGTGCCAGCAGCTTTGGGCCACTCTCCTACGAGCAGTACGTC.

The chain joins TRBV7-2 to TRBJ2-5; TRBD2 is a possible D gene (6 bases). Germline V gives CDR1 SGHTA, CDR2 FQGNSA. Trimming cost V 0 bases and J 2 bases, with 10 bases left between them. This CDR3 has 15 amino acids. As DNA, the CDR3 is TGTGCCAGCAGCTTAGCTACGGAGGGACAAGAGACCCAGTACTTC. As protein: CASSLATEGQETQYF.

The chain joins TRBV6-5 to TRBJ2-1, with D tentatively TRBD1 (6 bases). CDR3 length equals 12 residues. Looked up from germline, CDR1 is MNHEY and CDR2 is SVGAGI. V was trimmed by 10 bases and J by 9 bases, leaving 16 bases between them. CDR3: CATLTRQAEQFF. The CDR3, as DNA: TGTGCCACGTTAACGAGACAGGCTGAGCAGTTCTTC.